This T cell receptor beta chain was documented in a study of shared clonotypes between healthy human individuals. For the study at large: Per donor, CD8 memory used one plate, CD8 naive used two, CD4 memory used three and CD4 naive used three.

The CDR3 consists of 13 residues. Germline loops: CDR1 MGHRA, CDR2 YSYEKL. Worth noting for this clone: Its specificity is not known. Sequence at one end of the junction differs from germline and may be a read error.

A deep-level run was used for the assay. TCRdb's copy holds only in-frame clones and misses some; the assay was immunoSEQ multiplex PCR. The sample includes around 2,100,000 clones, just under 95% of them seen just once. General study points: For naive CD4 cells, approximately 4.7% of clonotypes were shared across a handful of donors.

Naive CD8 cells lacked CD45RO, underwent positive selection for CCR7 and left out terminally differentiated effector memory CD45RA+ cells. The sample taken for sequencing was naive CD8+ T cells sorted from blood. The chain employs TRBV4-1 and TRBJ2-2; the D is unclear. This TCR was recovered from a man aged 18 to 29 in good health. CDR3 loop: CASNQDLVGELFF. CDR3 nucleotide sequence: TGCGCCAGCAACCAAGATCTGGTAGGGGAGCTGTTTTTT.